A few counts support the clone carrying this T cell receptor (beta chain). No antigen is known for it. The CDR3 is made up of 16 amino acids. Germline V gives CDR1 SGHRS, CDR2 YFSETQ. V gave up 2 bases and J gave up 7 bases; unmatched junction bases: 9. This record belongs to a study of CD8 T cells in ankylosing spondylitis. Study findings and constraints: A number of the motif variants had already been described in reactive arthritis synovial fluid and blood. Peripheral blood samples showed relatively rare disease-linked clones, and these clones were CD8+. Typical of ankylosing spondylitis blood, it appeared, was a TCR beta motif of seven to nine highly homologous variants. The clones that were linked to disease were reported to be significantly enriched in matched synovial fluid samples from ankylosing spondylitis patients.

TCRdb recomputed calls from the 5' RACE reads with MiXCR, one row per CDR3 protein. This sample yields fewer than 400,000 distinct CDR3 sequences, of which 6.5% to 10% are seen a single time; 13% to 15% belongs to the top ten. This TCR came from a male donor with ankylosing spondylitis. Sequenced: blood, either unsorted or a sorted T cell fraction (not recorded which). This chain joins TRBV5-1 and TRBJ2-2; TRBD1 matches 9 bases. As DNA, the CDR3 is TGCGCCAGCAGCTTCGATACAGGGGGCTCTTACGGGGAGCTGTTTTTT. Translating gives CASSFDTGGSYGELFF.